The 23 T cell receptor beta chains below come from one sample, sequenced in a study of vaccination and CD4 T cells after COVID-19. Treatment denoted: roughly 11-day PBMC culture with coronavirus spike peptide pools or control peptides (ViraFEST assay). Oncomine TCR Beta short-read sequencing was applied to DNA from cultured CD4+ T cells. A single record per CDR3 protein comes from TCRdb applying MiXCR to the PCR reads. The table lists approximately 10,000 distinct CDR3 sequences, about 57% of them singletons. The antigens of these receptors remain unknown. The sequenced material came from CD4+ T cells from blood, cultured in vitro. The source of these receptors is a human donor who had recovered from COVID-19.

The chain is built from TRBV7-2 and TRBJ1-5; D may be TRBD1 (6 bases). V gave up 5 bases and J gave up 0 bases, with 17 bases separating them. CDR3 length: 17 amino acids. Germline values: CDR1 SGHTA, CDR2 FQGNSA. CDR3: CASSRRTGSNSNQPQHF. The CDR3 DNA is TGTGCCAGCAGCAGACGCACAGGGAGCAATAGCAATCAGCCCCAGCATTTT.

V and J are TRBV20-1 and TRBJ1-4; D is unresolved. The V gene lost 7 bases and the J gene lost 5 bases, with 11 bases spanning the gap. The CDR3 covers 12 residues. Germline CDR1 DFQATT, CDR2 SNEGSKA (reference sequence). The CDR3 DNA sequence: TGCAGTGTCTACCAGAGCAATGAAAAACTGTTTTTT. Its translation: CSVYQSNEKLFF.

This clonotype was observed once. The chain employs TRBV7-9 and TRBJ1-3; D uncertain. V was shortened by 1 base and J by 0 bases, with 1 base between the two germline ends. The CDR3 is 13 amino acids. Germline V gene lookup returns CDR1 SEHNR and CDR2 FQNEAQ (reference sequence). As DNA, the CDR3 is TGTGCCAGCAGCTTAGGCTCTGGAAACACCATATATTTT. Its protein is CASSLGSGNTIYF. The full variable domain, in which reference TRBV7-9 and TRBJ1-3 provide the parts outside the CDR3, is DTGVSQNPRHKITKRGQNVTFRCDPISEHNRLYWYRQTLGQGPEFLTYFQNEAQLEKSRLLSDRFSAERPKGSFSTLEIQRTEQGDSAMYLCASSLGSGNTIYFGEGSWLTVV.

The gene calls are TRBV4-2 and TRBJ1-2, with TRBD1 matching 8 bases. Germline trimming cut 6 bases from V and 6 bases from J; bases unmatched to any gene: 6. The germline V gene encodes CDR1 LGHNA and CDR2 YNFKEQ. The CDR3 spans 13 residues. The CDR3 sequence is CASSPPGQDGYTF. As DNA, the CDR3 is TGTGCCAGCAGTCCCCCGGGACAGGATGGCTACACCTTC.

V is TRBV7-9 and J is TRBJ2-1, with D tentatively TRBD1 or TRBD2 (6 bases each). Trimming cost V 7 bases and J 7 bases, with 17 bases left between them. The length of the CDR3 is 14 residues. The germline gives CDR1 SEHNR, CDR2 FQNEAQ (reference sequence). CDR3 protein: CASTFTGGLNEQFF. DNA for the CDR3: TGTGCCAGCACCTTCACCGGGGGCCTGAATGAGCAGTTCTTC.

The chain carries TRBV20-1 and TRBJ2-7, with 11 positions matching TRBD1. V was clipped by 0 bases and J by 2 bases; unmatched bases: 6. The CDR3 has 16 amino acids. Germline-derived CDR1 and CDR2 are DFQATT and SNEGSKA (reference sequence). CDR3 nucleotide sequence: TGCAGTGCTAGAGATAGTTGGGGACAGGGGGCCTACGAGCAGTACTTC. This gives the protein CSARDSWGQGAYEQYF.

This clonotype is categorized as large. The chain has TRBV19 and TRBJ1-5; the D is unclear. V shed 2 bases and J shed 7 bases, with 15 bases lying between them. This CDR3 is 15 amino acids long. From germline, CDR1 is LNHDA and CDR2 SQIVND (reference sequence). The CDR3 DNA is TGTGCCAGTAGTATACTGAGAGGGCCGGGCCAGCCCCAGCATTTT. Its translation is CASSILRGPGQPQHF.

The V call is TRBV11-3, the J call TRBJ1-2, with D uncertain. This CDR3 has 13 residues. The V end lost 2 bases, the J end lost 8 bases, and 12 bases lay between the germline ends. CDR1 is SGHNT and CDR2 is YENEEA in the germline V gene. The chain's CDR3 is CASSLWGTGGYTF. The CDR3 nucleotides are TGTGCCAGCAGCTTATGGGGTACGGGGGGCTACACCTTC.

This clonotype was observed once. The V call is TRBV6-1, the J call TRBJ2-3, with D unresolved. This CDR3 has 14 amino acids. The germline V and J ends were trimmed by 6 bases and 4 bases, with 14 bases remaining between them. The germline V gene encodes CDR1 MNHNS and CDR2 SASEGT. CDR3 residues: CASRPTGWSDTQYF. The CDR3 nucleotides are TGTGCCAGCAGACCAACTGGATGGTCAGATACGCAGTATTTT.

This clonotype is medium-sized in the sample. The chain couples TRBV6-1 to TRBJ2-6; D is unclear. The CDR3 spans 20 residues. Germline V gene sequence: CDR1 MNHNS, CDR2 SASEGT. V dropped 5 bases and J dropped 3 bases, with 26 bases sitting between them. CDR3 protein: CASSPQPVTGSGSGANVLTF. CDR3 DNA: TGTGCCAGCAGTCCTCAGCCCGTTACCGGGTCGGGTAGTGGGGCCAACGTCCTGACTTTC.

This chain links TRBV7-9 with TRBJ1-1; perhaps TRBD1 as D (6 bases). The V end lost 1 base, the J end lost 8 bases, and 14 bases lay between the germline ends. Per germline, CDR1 SEHNR and CDR2 FQNEAQ (reference sequence). The CDR3 is made up of 14 amino acids. The CDR3 protein is CASSLGGASGEAFF. The CDR3 DNA reads as TGTGCCAGCAGCTTAGGGGGGGCGAGCGGGGAAGCTTTCTTT.

The CDR3 DNA reads as TGTGCCAGCAGTTTATTGGGAGGCGAGCAGTACTTC. Its protein is CASSLLGGEQYF. This chain links TRBV27 with TRBJ2-7; the D gene is possibly TRBD2 (6 bases). The germline CDR1 and CDR2 sequences are MNHEY and SMNVEV (reference sequence). V dropped 1 base and J dropped 6 bases, with 7 bases sitting between them. This CDR3 has 12 residues.

The V and J genes are TRBV20-1 and TRBJ2-7, with 12 positions matching TRBD2. Germline V CDR1 and CDR2: DFQATT, SNEGSKA (reference sequence). Trimming took 2 bases from V and 5 from J; bases not matched to a gene: 7. This CDR3 is 15 amino acids long. CDR3 sequence reads: CSARLAGGPRDEQYF. As DNA, the CDR3 is TGCAGTGCTAGACTAGCGGGAGGGCCGCGGGACGAGCAGTACTTC.

The rearrangement links TRBV5-8 to TRBJ2-5, with 9 nucleotides matching TRBD1. Germline CDR1 reads SGHTS; CDR2 reads YDEGEE. V shed 4 bases and J 3 bases; nucleotides not matched to a gene: 4. This CDR3 region has 14 residues. CDR3 in amino acids: CASSPGQGKETQYF. In DNA form, the CDR3 reads TGTGCCAGCAGCCCCGGACAGGGGAAAGAGACCCAGTACTTC.

The V gene is TRBV28, the J gene TRBJ1-2; 9 bases fit TRBD1. The CDR3 contains 12 residues. Germline values: CDR1 MDHEN, CDR2 SYDVKM. Losses at the gene ends were 8 bases for V and 8 bases for J; bases not matched to a gene: 6. In DNA, the CDR3 is TGTGCCAGCTTGGGGACAGGGTACGGCTACACCTTC. Its protein product is CASLGTGYGYTF.

The genes are TRBV11-2 and TRBJ2-5; TRBD1 aligns across 8 bases. Per germline, CDR1 SGHAT and CDR2 FQNNGV. Trimming at V came to 5 bases and at J to 4 bases, leaving 3 bases not matched to a gene. The CDR3 is 13 residues long. DNA of the CDR3: TGTGCCAGCAGCAAGGACAGGGCAGAGACCCAGTACTTC. Its protein is CASSKDRAETQYF.

V and J are TRBV6-1 and TRBJ1-3; D is uncertain. CDR3 length: 15 residues. CDR1 is MNHNS and CDR2 is SASEGT in the germline V gene. Trimming removed 2 bases at V and 0 bases at J, with 8 bases between. Here the CDR3 DNA reads TGTGCCAGCAGTGAACAGGCAATCTCTGGAAACACCATATATTTT. This codes for CASSEQAISGNTIYF.

This clonotype appeared a single time. The chain joins TRBV15 to TRBJ2-3; TRBD2 might be the D (5 bases). V lost 1 base and J 0 bases, leaving 11 bases between the germline ends. The CDR3 has 16 amino acids. Germline V gene data show CDR1 as LNHNV and CDR2 as YYDKDF (reference sequence). The CDR3 loop is CATSRGLASSTDTQYF. The CDR3 coding sequence is TGTGCCACCAGCAGAGGTTTAGCGTCTAGCACAGATACGCAGTATTTT.

The chain uses TRBV20-1 and TRBJ2-2, with D possibly matching TRBD2 (5 bases). Germline V gene lookup returns CDR1 DFQATT and CDR2 SNEGSKA (reference sequence). The CDR3 has 15 amino acids. The V end was cut by 0 bases, the J end by 1 base, with 9 bases between. This CDR3 is CSARDSRGNTGELFF. The CDR3, as DNA: TGCAGTGCTAGAGATTCCCGGGGGAACACCGGGGAGCTGTTTTTT.

V is TRBV27 and J is TRBJ2-6; maybe TRBD2 (5 bases). This CDR3 contains 15 residues. Germline assignment: CDR1 MNHEY and CDR2 SMNVEV (reference sequence). The V and J ends lost 5 bases and 0 bases respectively, with 8 bases between them. The CDR3 sequence is CASSGLVSGANVLTF. The CDR3 DNA reads TGTGCCAGCAGTGGACTGGTCTCTGGGGCCAACGTCCTGACTTTC.

This chain links TRBV28 with TRBJ1-1, with TRBD1 as a possible D gene (5 bases). Per germline, CDR1 MDHEN and CDR2 SYDVKM. Deletions cut 3 bases from V and 3 bases from J, with 11 bases between. CDR3 length: 14 amino acids. This CDR3 is CASSLGGVDTEAFF. DNA of the CDR3: TGTGCCAGCAGTTTGGGAGGGGTGGACACTGAAGCTTTCTTT.

The chain joins TRBV6-2 or TRBV6-3 to TRBJ1-2, with a tentative D call TRBD1 (5 bases). The CDR3 is 13 amino acids. CDR1 and CDR2 (germline): MNHEY, SVGEGT. The ends were cut back, 4 bases at V and 7 bases at J, with 13 bases in the middle. This CDR3 is CASSSRGAFGYTF. CDR3 DNA: TGTGCCAGCAGTTCCCGGGGCGCGTTTGGCTACACCTTC.

The rearrangement uses TRBV11-3 and TRBJ2-1, with TRBD2 matching 14 bases. Germline V gene sequence: CDR1 SGHNT, CDR2 YENEEA. The CDR3 consists of 16 residues. The ends lost 5 bases at V and 3 bases at J; junction bases unmatched: 3. The CDR3 DNA is TGTGCCAGCAGCGGAGGGACTAGCGGGGGCTACAATGAGCAGTTCTTC. It encodes CASSGGTSGGYNEQFF.